Shown below are 7 T cell receptor beta chains from a single sample sequenced in a study of neoadjuvant anti-PD-1 for oral cavity cancer. The time point: after neoadjuvant nivolumab, at surgical resection. The table came from immunoSEQ multiplex PCR; TCRdb's copy has only in-frame clones and leaves some out. The data show about 14,000 clones, with 75% seen just once and 2.2% held by the top ten. The sequencing here drew on PBMCs, taken after nivolumab (anti-PD-1) treatment. Receptor source: a person aged 35 to 85 with oral cavity squamous cell carcinoma.

The V gene is TRBV28, the J gene TRBJ1-4; D gene ambiguous. The CDR3 loop spans 17 amino acids. Germline V gene sequence: CDR1 MDHEN, CDR2 SYDVKM. The V end was cut by 0 bases, the J end by 0 bases, with 11 bases between. The CDR3 sequence: CASSLWRATSTNEKLFF. As DNA, the CDR3 is TGTGCCAGCAGTTTATGGAGAGCGACCTCAACTAATGAAAAACTGTTTTTT.

V gene TRBV5-4 combines with J gene TRBJ2-7; D may be TRBD2 (5 bases). The V end was cut by 4 bases, the J end by 7 bases, with 24 bases between. Germline V lookup: CDR1 SGHNT, CDR2 YYREEE (reference sequence). CDR3 size: 16 residues. The chain's CDR3 is CASSQAAPLGPKEQYF. In DNA form, the CDR3 reads TGTGCCAGCAGCCAGGCCGCGCCACTAGGGCCGAAGGAGCAGTACTTC.

V usage is TRBV2 and J usage is TRBJ1-5, with 8 bases identical to TRBD1. Germline CDR1 is SNHLY and CDR2 is FYNNEI. V dropped 4 bases and J dropped 6; count of bases not matched to a gene: 8. The length of the CDR3 is 15 residues. In DNA form, the CDR3 reads TGTGCCAGCAGTGGGCAAGGACAGGGTGGTCAGCCCCAGCATTTT. This codes for CASSGQGQGGQPQHF.

The J gene is TRBJ2-3, the V gene TRBV19, with D perhaps matching TRBD1 (6 bases). The germline gives CDR1 LNHDA, CDR2 SQIVND (reference sequence). V shed 5 bases and J shed 1 base, with 13 bases lying between them. The CDR3 runs 15 residues. The CDR3 here is CASSLWAGGTDTQYF. The DNA for the CDR3 is TGTGCCAGTAGTCTATGGGCAGGGGGCACAGATACGCAGTATTTT.

The chain recombines TRBV5-5 with TRBJ2-1, with 8 bases lining up with TRBD2. This CDR3 region has 16 residues. Germline CDR1 and CDR2: SGHKS and YYEKEE (reference sequence). After removal of 6 bases from V and 9 bases from J, the junction contained 17 bases not matched to a gene. The CDR3 DNA sequence: TGTGCCAGCAACACAAACCCGGGCGGGGGGCCGAGTGAGCAGTTCTTC. Translation gives CASNTNPGGGPSEQFF.

Only one count was recorded for this clone. The rearrangement links TRBV6-6 to TRBJ2-2; D is perhaps TRBD2 (6 bases). The germline gives CDR1 MNHNY, CDR2 SVGAGI (reference sequence). The length of the CDR3 is 16 residues. Trimming removed 6 bases from V and 2 bases from J, with 16 bases in between. The CDR3 is CASRTTSWYNTGELFF. Written as DNA, the CDR3 is TGTGCCAGCAGAACGACTAGTTGGTACAACACCGGGGAGCTGTTTTTT.

The rearrangement joins TRBV10-3 to TRBJ2-3, with 9 bases lining up with TRBD1. The CDR3 runs 14 residues. J was trimmed by 3 bases and V by 4 bases; bases with no gene match: 2. Germline CDR1 ENHRY, CDR2 SYGVKD. CDR3: CAISGGQGTDTQYF. The CDR3 bases are TGTGCCATCAGTGGGGGACAGGGAACAGATACGCAGTATTTT.